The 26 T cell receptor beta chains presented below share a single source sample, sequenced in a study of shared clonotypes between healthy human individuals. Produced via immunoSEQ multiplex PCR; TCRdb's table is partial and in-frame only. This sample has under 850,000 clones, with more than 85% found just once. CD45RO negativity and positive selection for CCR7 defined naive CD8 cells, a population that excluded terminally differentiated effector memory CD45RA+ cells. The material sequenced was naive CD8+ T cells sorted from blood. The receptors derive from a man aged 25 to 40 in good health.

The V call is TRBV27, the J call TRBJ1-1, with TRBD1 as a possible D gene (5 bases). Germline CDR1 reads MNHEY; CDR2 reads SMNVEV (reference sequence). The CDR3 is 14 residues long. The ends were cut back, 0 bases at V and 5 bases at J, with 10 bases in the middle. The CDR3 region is CASSLSGAPTEAFF. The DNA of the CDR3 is TGTGCCAGCAGTTTATCAGGGGCGCCGACTGAAGCTTTCTTT.

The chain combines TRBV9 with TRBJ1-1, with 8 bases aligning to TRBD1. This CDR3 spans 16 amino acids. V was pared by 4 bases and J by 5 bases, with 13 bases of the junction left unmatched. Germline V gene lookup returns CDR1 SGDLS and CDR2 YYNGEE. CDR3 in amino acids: CASSFTFGTGKTEAFF. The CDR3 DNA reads TGTGCCAGCAGCTTTACCTTCGGGACAGGAAAAACTGAAGCTTTCTTT.

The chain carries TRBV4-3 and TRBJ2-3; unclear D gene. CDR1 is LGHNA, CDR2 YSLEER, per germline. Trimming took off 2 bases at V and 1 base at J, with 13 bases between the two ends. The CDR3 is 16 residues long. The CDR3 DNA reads TGCGCCAGCAGCCAATGGCCCAGGAAGGGCACAGATACGCAGTATTTT. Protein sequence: CASSQWPRKGTDTQYF.

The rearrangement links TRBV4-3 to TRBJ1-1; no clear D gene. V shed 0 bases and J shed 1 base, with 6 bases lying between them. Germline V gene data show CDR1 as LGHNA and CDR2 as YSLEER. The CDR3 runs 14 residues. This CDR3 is CASSQEVTNTEAFF. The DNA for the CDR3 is TGCGCCAGCAGCCAAGAGGTCACGAACACTGAAGCTTTCTTT.

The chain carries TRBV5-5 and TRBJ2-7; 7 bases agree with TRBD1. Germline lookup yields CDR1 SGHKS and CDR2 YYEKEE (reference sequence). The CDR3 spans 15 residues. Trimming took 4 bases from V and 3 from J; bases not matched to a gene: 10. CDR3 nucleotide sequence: TGTGCCAGCAGCGCCGACAGGGCGTTTTACTACGAGCAGTACTTC. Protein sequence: CASSADRAFYYEQYF.

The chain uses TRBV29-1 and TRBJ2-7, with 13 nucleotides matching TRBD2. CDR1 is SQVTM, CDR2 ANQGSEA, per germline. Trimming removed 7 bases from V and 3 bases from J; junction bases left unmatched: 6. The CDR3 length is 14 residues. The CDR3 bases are TGCAGCGCCGAGGGACTAGCGGGGCACTACGAGCAGTACTTC. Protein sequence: CSAEGLAGHYEQYF.

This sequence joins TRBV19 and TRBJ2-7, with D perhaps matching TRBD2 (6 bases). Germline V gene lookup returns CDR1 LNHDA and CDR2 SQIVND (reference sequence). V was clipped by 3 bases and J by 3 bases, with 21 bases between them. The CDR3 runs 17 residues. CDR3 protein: CASSISHPEGPLYEQYF. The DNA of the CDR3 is TGTGCCAGTAGTATTTCTCACCCGGAGGGCCCTCTCTACGAGCAGTACTTC.

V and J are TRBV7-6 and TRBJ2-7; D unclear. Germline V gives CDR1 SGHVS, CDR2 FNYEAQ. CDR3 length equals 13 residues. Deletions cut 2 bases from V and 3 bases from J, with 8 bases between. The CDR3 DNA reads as TGTGCCAGCAGCTTACTCCCGGGCTACGAGCAGTACTTC. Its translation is CASSLLPGYEQYF.

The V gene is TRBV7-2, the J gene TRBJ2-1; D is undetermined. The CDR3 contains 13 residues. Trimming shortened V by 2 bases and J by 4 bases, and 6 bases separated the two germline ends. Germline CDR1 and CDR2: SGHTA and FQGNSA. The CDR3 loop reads CASSLMYYNEQFF. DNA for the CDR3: TGTGCCAGCAGCTTAATGTATTACAATGAGCAGTTCTTC.

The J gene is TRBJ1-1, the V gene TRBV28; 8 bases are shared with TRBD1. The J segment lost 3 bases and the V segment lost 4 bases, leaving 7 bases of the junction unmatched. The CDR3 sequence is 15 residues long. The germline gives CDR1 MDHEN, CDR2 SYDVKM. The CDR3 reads CASSSTTGAYTEAFF. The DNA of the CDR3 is TGTGCCAGCAGTTCGACGACAGGGGCTTACACTGAAGCTTTCTTT.

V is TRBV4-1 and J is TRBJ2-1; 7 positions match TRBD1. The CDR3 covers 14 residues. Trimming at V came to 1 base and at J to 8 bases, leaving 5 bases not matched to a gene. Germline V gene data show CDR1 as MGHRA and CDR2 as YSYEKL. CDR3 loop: CASSQGQGWDEQFF. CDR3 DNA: TGCGCCAGCAGCCAAGGACAGGGCTGGGATGAGCAGTTCTTC.

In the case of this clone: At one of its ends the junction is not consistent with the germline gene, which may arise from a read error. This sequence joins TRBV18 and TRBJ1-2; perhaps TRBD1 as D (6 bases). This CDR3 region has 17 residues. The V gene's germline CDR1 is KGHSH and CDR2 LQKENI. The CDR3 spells CASSPDTLGGGDYGHTF. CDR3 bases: TGTGCCAGCTCACCAGATACCTTAGGAGGGGGTGACTATGGCCACACCTTC.

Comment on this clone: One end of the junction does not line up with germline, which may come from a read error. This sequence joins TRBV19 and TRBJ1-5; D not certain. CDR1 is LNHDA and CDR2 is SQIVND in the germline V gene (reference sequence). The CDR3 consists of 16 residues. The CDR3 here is CASSLEGPYSNQPQHF. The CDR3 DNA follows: TGTGCCAGTAGTCTAGAAGGACCTTATAGCAATCAGCCCCAGCATTTT.

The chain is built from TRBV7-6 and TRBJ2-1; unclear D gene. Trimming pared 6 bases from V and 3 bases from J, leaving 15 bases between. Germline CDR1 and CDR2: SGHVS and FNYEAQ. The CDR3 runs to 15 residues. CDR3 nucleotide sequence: TGTGCCAGCAGTCTCTCGGGCAACGGCTACAATGAGCAGTTCTTC. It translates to CASSLSGNGYNEQFF.

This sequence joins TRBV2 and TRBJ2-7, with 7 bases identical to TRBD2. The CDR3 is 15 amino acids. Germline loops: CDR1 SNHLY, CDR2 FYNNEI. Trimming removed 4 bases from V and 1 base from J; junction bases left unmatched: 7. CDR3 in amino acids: CASSAWPSGSYEQYF. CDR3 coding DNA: TGTGCCAGCAGTGCGTGGCCTAGCGGATCCTACGAGCAGTACTTC.

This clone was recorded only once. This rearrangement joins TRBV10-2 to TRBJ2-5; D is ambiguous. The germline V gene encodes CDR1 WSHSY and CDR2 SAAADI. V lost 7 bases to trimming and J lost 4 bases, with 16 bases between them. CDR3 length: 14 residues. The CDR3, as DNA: TGCGCCAGCACCTTAGCCCTGGTGAGAGAGACCCAGTACTTC. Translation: CASTLALVRETQYF.

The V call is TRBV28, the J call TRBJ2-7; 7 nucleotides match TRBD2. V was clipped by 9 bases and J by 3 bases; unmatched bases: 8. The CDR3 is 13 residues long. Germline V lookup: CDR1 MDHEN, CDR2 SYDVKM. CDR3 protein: CASWGGADYEQYF. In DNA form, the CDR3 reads TGTGCCAGTTGGGGGGGAGCCGACTACGAGCAGTACTTC.

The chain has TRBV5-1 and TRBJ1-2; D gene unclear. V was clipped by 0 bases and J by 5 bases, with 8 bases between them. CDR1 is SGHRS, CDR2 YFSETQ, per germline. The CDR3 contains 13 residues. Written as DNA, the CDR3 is TGCGCCAGCAGCTTGGCGGCAGCATATGGCTACACCTTC. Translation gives CASSLAAAYGYTF.

The CDR3 spells CASSPQWGRAINEQFF. CDR3 nucleotide sequence: TGCGCCAGCAGCCCCCAATGGGGGAGGGCGATCAATGAGCAGTTCTTC. The genes are TRBV5-1 and TRBJ2-1; 7 nucleotides line up with TRBD2. Trimming cost V 4 bases and J 6 bases; bases outside gene matches: 13. This CDR3 has 16 residues. Germline V CDR1 and CDR2: SGHRS, YFSETQ.

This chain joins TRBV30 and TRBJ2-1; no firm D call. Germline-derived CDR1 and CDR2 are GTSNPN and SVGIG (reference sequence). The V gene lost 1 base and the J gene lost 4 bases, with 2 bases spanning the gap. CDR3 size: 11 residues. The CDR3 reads CAWSEYNEQFF. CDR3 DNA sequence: TGTGCCTGGAGTGAGTACAATGAGCAGTTCTTC. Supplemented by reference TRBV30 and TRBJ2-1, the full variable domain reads SQTIHQWPATLVQPVGSPLSLECTVEGTSNPNLYWYRQAAGRGLQLLFYSVGIGQISSEVPQNLSASRPQDRQFILSSKKLLLSDSGFYLCAWSEYNEQFFGPGTRLTVL.

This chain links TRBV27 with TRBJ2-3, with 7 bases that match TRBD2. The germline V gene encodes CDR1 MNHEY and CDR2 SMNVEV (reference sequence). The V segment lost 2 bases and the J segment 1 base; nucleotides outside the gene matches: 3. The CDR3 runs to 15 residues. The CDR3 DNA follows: TGTGCCAGCAGTTTACCCACTAGCGGCACAGATACGCAGTATTTT. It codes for CASSLPTSGTDTQYF.

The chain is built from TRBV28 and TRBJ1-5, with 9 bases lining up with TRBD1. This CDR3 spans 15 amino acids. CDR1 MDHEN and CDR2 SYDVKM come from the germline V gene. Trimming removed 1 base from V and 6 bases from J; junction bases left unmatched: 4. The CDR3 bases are TGTGCCAGCAGTTTATCGGGACAGGGTTTTCAGCCCCAGCATTTT. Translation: CASSLSGQGFQPQHF.

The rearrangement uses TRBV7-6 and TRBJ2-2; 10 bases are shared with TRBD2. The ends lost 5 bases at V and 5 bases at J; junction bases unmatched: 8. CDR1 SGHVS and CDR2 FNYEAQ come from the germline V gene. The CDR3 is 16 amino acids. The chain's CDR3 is CASSLEASGSTGELFF. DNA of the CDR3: TGTGCCAGCAGCCTGGAAGCTAGCGGGAGTACCGGGGAGCTGTTTTTT.

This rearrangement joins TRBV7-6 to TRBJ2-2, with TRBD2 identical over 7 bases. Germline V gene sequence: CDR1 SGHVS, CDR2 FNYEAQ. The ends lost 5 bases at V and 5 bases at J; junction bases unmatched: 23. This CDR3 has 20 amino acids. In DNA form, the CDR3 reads TGTGCCAGCAGCGATCCCACTATAGCTAGCGCGGGGGAAGGGACCGGGGAGCTGTTTTTT. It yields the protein CASSDPTIASAGEGTGELFF. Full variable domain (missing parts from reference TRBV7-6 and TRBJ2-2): GAGVSQSPRYKVTKRGQDVALRCDPISGHVSLYWYRQALGQGPEFLTYFNYEAQQDKSGLPNDRFSAERPEGSISTLTIQRTEQRDSAMYRCASSDPTIASAGEGTGELFFGEGSRLTVL.

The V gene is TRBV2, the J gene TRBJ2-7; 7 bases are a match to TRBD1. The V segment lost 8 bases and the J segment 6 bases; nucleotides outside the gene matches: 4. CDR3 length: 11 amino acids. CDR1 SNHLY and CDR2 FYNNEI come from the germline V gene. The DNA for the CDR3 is TGTGCCAGCGCAAGACAGGGCGAGCAGTACTTC. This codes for CASARQGEQYF.

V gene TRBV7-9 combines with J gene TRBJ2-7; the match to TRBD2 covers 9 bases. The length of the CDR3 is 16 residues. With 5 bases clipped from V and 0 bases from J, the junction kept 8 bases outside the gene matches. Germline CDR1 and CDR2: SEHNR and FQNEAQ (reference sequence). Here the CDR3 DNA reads TGTGCCAGCAGCCAAGTAGCTAGCGGGACCTCCTACGAGCAGTACTTC. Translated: CASSQVASGTSYEQYF.